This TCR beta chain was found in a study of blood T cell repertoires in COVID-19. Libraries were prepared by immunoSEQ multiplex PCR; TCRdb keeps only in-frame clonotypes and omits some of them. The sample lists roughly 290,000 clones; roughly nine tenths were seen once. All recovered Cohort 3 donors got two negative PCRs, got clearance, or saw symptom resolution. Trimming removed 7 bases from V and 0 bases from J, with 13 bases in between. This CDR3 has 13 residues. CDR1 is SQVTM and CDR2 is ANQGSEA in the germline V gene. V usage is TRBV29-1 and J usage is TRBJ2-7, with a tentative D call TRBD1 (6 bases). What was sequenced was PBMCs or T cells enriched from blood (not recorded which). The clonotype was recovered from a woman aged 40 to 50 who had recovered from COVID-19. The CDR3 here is CSARTDLSYEQYF. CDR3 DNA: TGCAGCGCAAGGACAGACCTCTCCTACGAGCAGTACTTC.